This entry features one T cell receptor beta chain sequence. Ages ranged from 18 to 89 years, with residence in 20 to 30 US areas. Clinical histories supplied by participants themselves formed the basis of cohort assignment. Per the study methods: Estimation of nucleated cell counts was performed using reference gene primer amplification. Here immunoSEQ multiplex PCR was the method, and the copy in TCRdb shows in-frame clones only, minus some. V, J and clone size are those of that table, while D and trimming were read from the DNA. The sample shows around 290,000 clones, 70% to 90% of them seen only once. This CDR3 contains 14 residues. The germline V and J ends were trimmed by 2 bases and 8 bases, with 16 bases remaining between them. Germline values: CDR1 SGHRS, CDR2 YFSETQ. This specimen belongs to a study of blood T cell repertoires in COVID-19. For the study at large: Nucleic acid was either cDNA or gDNA, and it came from T cells, B-cell-depleted T cells, or PBMCs.

Sequencing was done on a sample of PBMCs or T cells enriched from blood (not recorded which). The rearrangement joins TRBV5-1 to TRBJ1-2, with D unclear. This sequence was found in a woman aged 25 to 39 who had recovered from COVID-19. The CDR3 here is CASSLNYMAGGYTF. Here the CDR3 DNA reads TGCGCCAGCAGCTTAAATTACATGGCAGGCGGCTACACCTTC.